This entry concerns a single TCR beta chain. Sequencing used immunoSEQ multiplex PCR; TCRdb keeps in-frame clones, though not all of them. The data hold about 56,000 clones, with nearly 90% observed a single time. These data are taken from a study of blood T cell repertoires in COVID-19. As for the study in general: PBMCs, B-cell-depleted T cells, or T cells provided the cDNA or gDNA that made up the material.

V lost 2 bases, J lost 2 bases, and 9 bases lay in between. CDR1 is SQVTM, CDR2 ANQGSEA, per germline. CDR3 length: 13 residues. Material for sequencing was peripheral blood. The J gene is TRBJ2-5, the V gene TRBV29-1; D is possibly TRBD1 (6 bases). This receptor was identified in a man in his fifties with active COVID-19. The CDR3 here is CSVETDRQETQYF. The CDR3 bases are TGCAGCGTTGAAACCGACAGGCAAGAGACCCAGTACTTC.